Sequencing of this T cell receptor (beta chain) was carried out in a study of T cells in Graves' hyperthyroidism and ophthalmopathy. General study findings and limits: Within blood appeared most thyroid clonotypes that had expanded above 0.001. The model predicted ophthalmopathy a median around seven months before onset.

This clonotype was detected ten times or more. Antigen unknown. Amplification yielded TCR beta CDR3 regions, with RNA transcripts as the source. An initial round of RT-PCR targeting the TCR CDR3 relied on the HTBI primer set. TCRdb processed the multiplex PCR reads anew with MiXCR; each CDR3 protein has one entry. The sample lists fewer than 750,000 distinct CDR3 sequences; about 15% were seen once. In germline, CDR1 is SGHVS, CDR2 FQNEAQ. Trimming took off 2 bases at V and 0 bases at J, with 10 bases between the two ends. The CDR3 runs to 15 residues. The sequenced sample was blood. The chain has TRBV7-8 and TRBJ1-1, with D hard to call. This clonotype was sampled from a woman aged 40 to 50 with Graves' ophthalmopathy. CDR3 sequence: CASSLSPPMNTEAFF. The CDR3 nucleotides are TGTGCCAGCAGCTTATCCCCACCCATGAACACTGAAGCTTTCTTT. Filled out from reference TRBV7-8 and TRBJ1-1, the complete variable domain reads GAGVSQSPRYKVAKRGQDVALRCDPISGHVSLFWYQQALGQGPEFLTYFQNEAQLDKSGLPSDRFFAERPEGSVSTLKIQRTQQEDSAVYLCASSLSPPMNTEAFFGQGTRLTVV.